A single sample is the source of the 29 T cell receptor beta chains below, sequenced in a study of beta chain features in type 1 diabetes. Expressed TCRB transcripts were sequenced, since all the RNA that had been isolated was reverse transcribed. Sequencing used immunoSEQ multiplex PCR; TCRdb keeps in-frame clones, though not all of them. The sample has 500,000 to 700,000 clones, 15% to 17% seen once. Sequenced material: naive CD4+ T cells from blood. These receptors came from a man in his late teens or twenties in good health.

This clone has more than one count but fewer than ten. This chain links TRBV5-6 with TRBJ1-4; the D gene is possibly TRBD1 (6 bases). V lost 4 bases and J 1 base, leaving 11 bases between the germline ends. The CDR3 spans 15 residues. Germline values: CDR1 SGHDT, CDR2 YYEEEE. The CDR3 DNA follows: TGTGCCAGCAGCCGTCCGGACAGAACTAATGAAAAACTGTTTTTT. The encoded protein is CASSRPDRTNEKLFF.

The chain joins TRBV9 to TRBJ2-1, with TRBD2 matching over 13 bases. CDR3 size: 18 residues. Unmatched junction bases numbered 11, after V lost 2 bases and J lost 6 bases. Germline CDR1 reads SGDLS; CDR2 reads YYNGEE. CDR3: CASSVRLAGGLLGNEQFF. CDR3 coding DNA: TGTGCCAGCAGCGTTAGACTAGCGGGGGGTCTTCTAGGCAATGAGCAGTTCTTC.

The genes are TRBV5-6 and TRBJ2-7; D is unclear. The germline CDR1 and CDR2 sequences are SGHDT and YYEEEE. The CDR3 totals 12 residues. V lost 5 bases and J 2 bases, leaving 8 bases between the germline ends. CDR3 loop: CASSLQTYEQYF. The CDR3 DNA is TGTGCCAGCAGTCTCCAAACCTACGAGCAGTACTTC.

The chain carries TRBV4-3 and TRBJ2-1; tentatively, D is TRBD1 (5 bases). This CDR3 is 14 amino acids long. Trimming pared 0 bases from V and 4 bases from J, leaving 7 bases between. Germline assignment: CDR1 LGHNA and CDR2 YSLEER. The CDR3 DNA reads TGCGCCAGCAGCCAAGAAGACAGTTACAATGAGCAGTTCTTC. It translates to CASSQEDSYNEQFF.

The rearrangement joins TRBV5-6 to TRBJ1-1; D possibly corresponds to TRBD1 (5 bases). The germline gives CDR1 SGHDT, CDR2 YYEEEE. The CDR3 is made up of 15 amino acids. Deletions cut 2 bases from V and 3 bases from J, with 14 bases between. For the CDR3, the DNA is TGTGCCAGCAGCTTACCAAAGGGACCGCACACTGAAGCTTTCTTT. Translating gives CASSLPKGPHTEAFF.

This clone was observed a few times. Here the CDR3 DNA reads TGTGCCAGCAGGACCGGAGGCCCACTCCCCGAGCAGTACTTC. Its translation is CASRTGGPLPEQYF. The V and J genes are TRBV6-6 and TRBJ2-7, with a possible D match to TRBD2 (5 bases). The germline V gene encodes CDR1 MNHNY and CDR2 SVGAGI (reference sequence). This CDR3 contains 14 residues. The V gene lost 6 bases and the J gene lost 6 bases, with 18 bases spanning the gap.

This chain uses TRBV27 with TRBJ2-6; D might be TRBD1 (5 bases). CDR3 length: 16 residues. Germline loops: CDR1 MNHEY, CDR2 SMNVEV (reference sequence). The V end was cut by 3 bases, the J end by 0 bases, with 9 bases between. CDR3 nucleotide sequence: TGTGCCAGCAGTTTCCAGACAGTCTCTGGGGCCAACGTCCTGACTTTC. As protein: CASSFQTVSGANVLTF.

The chain employs TRBV4-3 and TRBJ2-3; D is ambiguous. Trimming pared 2 bases from V and 2 bases from J, leaving 20 bases between. CDR1 and CDR2 (germline): LGHNA, YSLEER. This CDR3 region has 18 residues. DNA for the CDR3: TGCGCCAGCAGCCAATTCACCACCGGGCCCACGTACACAGATACGCAGTATTTT. It is translated as CASSQFTTGPTYTDTQYF.

The gene calls are TRBV5-4 and TRBJ2-4; possibly TRBD2 for D (5 bases). The CDR3 sequence is 14 residues long. Germline CDR1 and CDR2: SGHNT and YYREEE (reference sequence). The V and J ends lost 3 bases and 11 bases respectively, with 18 bases between them. DNA of the CDR3: TGTGCCAGCAGCTCCCGGGGTCCCCAGAAACTTCAGTACTTC. Translation gives CASSSRGPQKLQYF.

In this sample, this clone turned up a few times. The genes are TRBV25-1 and TRBJ1-2, with 10 bases identical to TRBD1. The J segment lost 4 bases and the V segment lost 3 bases, leaving 11 bases of the junction unmatched. This CDR3 has 17 amino acids. The germline CDR1 and CDR2 sequences are MGHDK and SYGVNS. CDR3 DNA sequence: TGTGCCAGCAGTGACCCCCTAAGACAGGGGGCAGGCTATGGCTACACCTTC. Translated: CASSDPLRQGAGYGYTF.

This clone was counted only a few times. This rearrangement joins TRBV9 to TRBJ1-1; a weak D match, TRBD1 (5 bases). The CDR3 loop spans 14 amino acids. V lost 8 bases to trimming and J lost 0 bases, with 14 bases between them. From germline, CDR1 is SGDLS and CDR2 YYNGEE. The CDR3 bases are TGTGCCAGTGCCCGGGGCGGCTTGAACACTGAAGCTTTCTTT. Translating gives CASARGGLNTEAFF.

There are a few counts of this clone. This chain connects TRBV19 to TRBJ2-7, with D perhaps TRBD1 or TRBD2 (5 bases each). The germline V gene encodes CDR1 LNHDA and CDR2 SQIVND (reference sequence). V dropped 3 bases and J dropped 2 bases, with 11 bases sitting between them. The CDR3 spans 14 residues. This CDR3 is CASSIGGDAYEQYF. CDR3 coding DNA: TGTGCCAGTAGTATTGGTGGGGACGCCTACGAGCAGTACTTC.

This clone came up a few times. This chain uses TRBV28 with TRBJ2-5; D not certain. Looked up from germline, CDR1 is MDHEN and CDR2 is SYDVKM. The length of the CDR3 is 11 residues. V lost 4 bases and J lost 5, with 5 bases in between. DNA of the CDR3: TGTGCCAGCAGTTCCTTGGAGACCCAGTACTTC. This gives the protein CASSSLETQYF.

This clone was counted a few times. The chain recombines TRBV9 with TRBJ2-3, with 11 bases that match TRBD2. This CDR3 is 15 amino acids long. The junction had 1 base not matched to a gene; V was cut back by 2 bases and J by 2 bases. Germline CDR1 is SGDLS and CDR2 is YYNGEE. CDR3 in amino acids: CASSVSGRATDTQYF. In nucleotides, the CDR3 is TGTGCCAGCAGCGTTAGCGGGAGGGCCACAGATACGCAGTATTTT.

V and J are TRBV20-1 and TRBJ2-7; D is unclear. The germline V gene encodes CDR1 DFQATT and CDR2 SNEGSKA (reference sequence). The CDR3 length is 10 residues. Deletions cut 1 base from V and 5 bases from J, with 3 bases between. CDR3 nucleotide sequence: TGCAGTGCTAGAGGACACGAGCAGTACTTC. Protein: CSARGHEQYF.

There are a few counts of this clone. The CDR3: CASSPPGPYYEQYF. Here the CDR3 DNA reads TGTGCCAGTAGTCCACCGGGACCCTACTACGAGCAGTACTTC. The chain joins TRBV19 to TRBJ2-7; either TRBD1 or TRBD2 may supply D (5 bases each). Trimming removed 5 bases at V and 3 bases at J, with 14 bases between. Germline V gene data show CDR1 as LNHDA and CDR2 as SQIVND (reference sequence). The length of the CDR3 is 14 residues.

This clone was picked up a small number of times. CDR3: CASSLGGTLAGGLNEQFF. The CDR3 nucleotides are TGTGCCAGCAGCTTAGGCGGAACTCTAGCGGGAGGTTTGAATGAGCAGTTCTTC. This chain connects TRBV11-1 to TRBJ2-1, with 11 bases that match TRBD2. CDR1 is SGHAT, CDR2 FQDESV, per germline (reference sequence). CDR3 length: 18 amino acids. Trimming took 1 base from V and 7 from J; bases not matched to a gene: 12.

The CDR3 loop is CASSELTSGGVNEQFF. CDR3 DNA: TGTGCCAGCAGTGAGTTGACTAGCGGGGGGGTCAATGAGCAGTTCTTC. This chain joins TRBV6-1 and TRBJ2-1, with TRBD2 identical over 14 bases. The germline V gene encodes CDR1 MNHNS and CDR2 SASEGT. The V segment lost 3 bases and the J segment 6 bases; nucleotides outside the gene matches: 4. The CDR3 extends over 16 amino acids.

The sample holds a few counts of this clone. The chain employs TRBV7-9 and TRBJ2-5; the D gene could be TRBD1 or TRBD2 (5 bases each). The CDR3 consists of 16 residues. Germline CDR1 is SEHNR and CDR2 is FQNEAQ (reference sequence). V lost 1 base and J 0 bases, leaving 12 bases between the germline ends. The CDR3 sequence is CASSLEGTLYQETQYF. CDR3 in DNA: TGTGCCAGCAGCTTAGAGGGGACCCTGTACCAAGAGACCCAGTACTTC.

This clone has only a few counts. The CDR3 is CASNDRATDTQYF. For the CDR3, the DNA is TGTGCCAGCAACGATCGCGCCACAGATACGCAGTATTTT. The chain joins TRBV9 to TRBJ2-3; the D is unclear. Germline CDR1 is SGDLS and CDR2 is YYNGEE. Trimming cost V 6 bases and J 2 bases, with 10 bases left between them. This CDR3 region has 13 residues.

The chain uses TRBV28 and TRBJ2-2; tentatively, D is TRBD2 (5 bases). The CDR3 is 15 residues long. Trimming left V 3 bases short and J 5 bases short, with 13 bases between. Germline V CDR1 and CDR2: MDHEN, SYDVKM. DNA of the CDR3: TGTGCCAGCAGTTTCGGGGTGTTATTAACCGGGGAGCTGTTTTTT. Amino acids: CASSFGVLLTGELFF.

The CDR3 DNA reads TGTGCCAGCAGTCCTAGGACTGGAAACACCATATATTTT. As protein: CASSPRTGNTIYF. The chain recombines TRBV27 with TRBJ1-3; D gene uncertain. The CDR3 runs to 13 residues. Germline V gene sequence: CDR1 MNHEY, CDR2 SMNVEV (reference sequence). V was shortened by 5 bases and J by 2 bases, with 7 bases between the two germline ends.

This clone was picked up a small number of times. This rearrangement joins TRBV10-3 to TRBJ2-2, with 9 nucleotides matching TRBD2. Trimming took 6 bases from V and 4 from J; bases not matched to a gene: 6. This CDR3 is 15 amino acids long. Germline CDR1 ENHRY, CDR2 SYGVKD. The CDR3 sequence: CAIRPAGGSTGELFF. DNA of the CDR3: TGTGCCATCAGGCCAGCGGGGGGTAGCACCGGGGAGCTGTTTTTT.

This clone was seen more than once but under ten times. The rearrangement uses TRBV7-9 and TRBJ2-7; maybe TRBD2 (5 bases). The V and J ends lost 6 bases and 5 bases respectively, with 23 bases between them. The CDR3 consists of 16 residues. Germline V lookup: CDR1 SEHNR, CDR2 FQNEAQ (reference sequence). The DNA for the CDR3 is TGTGCCAGCAGTACTGGAGGACGAACACTTGGGGACGAGCAGTACTTC. Protein product: CASSTGGRTLGDEQYF.

This sequence joins TRBV5-1 and TRBJ1-1, with 9 bases that match TRBD1. Germline V gives CDR1 SGHRS, CDR2 YFSETQ. V shed 4 bases, J shed 5 bases, and the junction held 12 bases outside the gene matches. This CDR3 region has 16 residues. CDR3 region: CASSQQGAVTSTEAFF. In nucleotides, the CDR3 is TGCGCCAGCAGCCAACAGGGGGCTGTAACATCTACTGAAGCTTTCTTT.

The chain joins TRBV7-3 to TRBJ2-3, with D possibly being TRBD1 (5 bases). V was cut by 5 bases and J by 4 bases, with 10 bases left in between. Germline V CDR1 and CDR2: SGHTA, FQGTGA. There are 13 residues in the CDR3. The CDR3 DNA follows: TGTGCCAGCAGCCTTCAGGGCGCAGATACGCAGTATTTT. This gives the protein CASSLQGADTQYF.

This clone has just a few counts. The V gene is TRBV28, the J gene TRBJ2-5, with a weak D call TRBD2 (5 bases). This CDR3 is built from 14 residues. The germline V gene encodes CDR1 MDHEN and CDR2 SYDVKM. The V and J ends lost 3 bases and 5 bases respectively, with 13 bases between them. The CDR3 nucleotides read TGTGCCAGCAGTTTTAGAAGCGGAAGGGAGACCCAGTACTTC. It specifies CASSFRSGRETQYF.

This clone occurred a few times. The chain uses TRBV25-1 and TRBJ2-5; D gene uncertain. The CDR3 has 13 residues. V was pared by 0 bases and J by 6 bases, with 8 bases between. Per the germline V gene, CDR1 is MGHDK and CDR2 is SYGVNS. CDR3 loop: CASSEYMRQTQYF. CDR3 DNA sequence: TGTGCCAGCAGTGAATATATGCGGCAGACCCAGTACTTC.

This chain links TRBV7-3 with TRBJ2-7; D not resolved. Per germline, CDR1 SGHTA and CDR2 FQGTGA. V was trimmed by 1 base and J by 0 bases, leaving 7 bases between them. This CDR3 has 14 amino acids. The CDR3 loop reads CASSLMPSSYEQYF. CDR3 nucleotide sequence: TGTGCCAGCAGCTTAATGCCTAGCTCCTACGAGCAGTACTTC.